The sequence of this T cell receptor beta chain was determined in a study of shared clonotypes between healthy human individuals. In the original processing: Filtering differed for immunoSEQ, which gave only junction sequences without quality scores. TCRdb's copy holds only in-frame clones and misses some; the assay was immunoSEQ multiplex PCR. Clone size and V and J calls were adopted from that table, with D and trimming inferred from the DNA. This repertoire shows about 1.1 million clones, 70% to 85% found once; its top ten account for 0.89%. Source material: memory CD4+ T cells from PBMCs. Specified subset: CD45RA-negative fraction. The sequence derives from a man younger than 35 in good health. Some clones in this sample may be carry-over from other donors' samples.

This chain's CDR3 is CASSVDPDPISLYF. The DNA of the CDR3 is TGTGCCAGCAGCGTAGACCCAGACCCCATATCTCTATATTTT. The chain uses TRBV9 and TRBJ1-3; D gene uncertain. Trimming removed 0 bases from V and 14 bases from J, with 18 bases in between. Germline V CDR1 and CDR2: SGDLS, YYNGEE. The CDR3 loop spans 14 amino acids.